This TCR beta chain is drawn from a study of T-cell reconstitution after alpha-beta-depleted transplantation in children. Comments on this clonotype: Its antigen is still unknown.

Whole-study findings and limits: Expanded graft clones numbering several hundred reportedly gave rise to alpha-beta T cells about two months after transplant. Surviving recipient T cells and thymic progenitors underlay high day-60 TCRbeta diversity in some patients.

Trimming shortened V by 3 bases and J by 5 bases, and 8 bases separated the two germline ends. CDR3 size: 13 residues. Unique molecular identifiers were incorporated into the prepared TCRbeta library. TCRdb independently ran MiXCR on the PCR reads; one entry per CDR3 protein. Of 45,000 to 60,000 distinct CDR3 sequences in the sample, about 47% were seen once. The material was peripheral blood, obtained before TCRalphabeta/CD19-depleted stem cell transplant. The chain links TRBV12-3 or TRBV12-4 to TRBJ2-1; D is unclear. This receptor was identified in a boy less than two years old with SCID, due to receive a stem cell transplant. The CDR3 spells CASSFQVNNEQFF. CDR3 DNA sequence: TGTGCCAGCAGTTTCCAGGTTAACAATGAGCAGTTCTTC.